The sequence of this T cell receptor beta chain was determined in a study of T cell repertoires in cytomegalovirus infection (dated by TCRdb to the late 2010s). With respect to the entire study: The HLA type of each donor mattered for the analysis, because public TCR beta signatures pointed to carriage of CMV infection along with the matching HLA type. The study at large found these results: Cumulative frequency of public TCR beta family members discriminated carriers of CMV infection plus the relevant HLA type in this cohort and an independent roughly 330-donor cohort. The ex vivo response was dominated by HLA-C-restricted CMV-specific TCR beta clonotypes, which also provided the single most frequent clonotype in two of eight donors.

The sequencer listed for this sample is Illumina HiSeq 1500. TCRdb ran its own pipeline on the public reads, namely fastp trimming at Q25 and MiXCR clone calling, and kept in-frame beta chains. For every CDR3 protein sequence, its rows merge into one entry that carries the most common genes and DNA. In this sample the table shows 150,000 to 200,000 distinct CDR3 sequences, 25% to 30% of which occur a single time. The top ten hold 30% to 40% of the sample. This clonotype was observed many times. Which antigen it targets is not known. It has no much larger one-base neighbor in the sample; base qualities were not kept. Taken from the germline V gene (reference sequence), the CDR1 and CDR2 loops are SGHKS and YYEKEE. The CDR3 goes from the cysteine to the phenylalanine over 15 residues. The retained sequence is limited to the CDR3, 45 bases, with the frame set at the first base. Trimming costs V 0 bases and J 6 bases, and their ends lie 12 bases apart.

This sequence was found in a human donor in good health (CMV status not recorded). Some clones in this sample may be carry-over from other donors' samples. The sequencing input was PBMCs. The chain employs TRBV5-5 and TRBJ2-2; no D gene call is confident. For the CDR3, the sequence is CASSLGSLTAGELFF. Here is the DNA: TGTGCCAGCAGCTTGGGAAGCTTGACCGCCGGGGAGCTGTTTTTT. With the portions outside the CDR3 filled from the reference TRBV5-5 and TRBJ2-2 genes, the complete variable region becomes DAGVTQSPTHLIKTRGQQVTLRCSPISGHKSVSWYQQVLGQGPQFIFQYYEKEERGRGNFPDRFSARQFPNYSSELNVNALLLGDSALYLCASSLGSLTAGELFFGEGSRLTVL.